Only one count was recorded for the clone carrying this T cell receptor (beta chain). Measured with immunoSEQ multiplex PCR; TCRdb has only the in-frame clones, and not every one. The sample holds roughly 200,000 clones, about 93% seen once. These data come from a study of control samples from healthy donors and cancer patients. The V gene's germline CDR1 is SEHNR and CDR2 FQNEAQ (reference sequence). V was cut by 6 bases and J by 6 bases, with 9 bases left in between. The CDR3 spans 12 residues. This TCR was recovered from a man aged 18 to 29 in good health. Sequencing was done on a sample of blood. The chain combines TRBV7-9 with TRBJ2-4; D is tentatively TRBD1 or TRBD2 (5 bases each). The CDR3 sequence is CASSGDPNIQYF. The DNA for the CDR3 is TGTGCCAGCAGTGGGGACCCAAACATTCAGTACTTC.